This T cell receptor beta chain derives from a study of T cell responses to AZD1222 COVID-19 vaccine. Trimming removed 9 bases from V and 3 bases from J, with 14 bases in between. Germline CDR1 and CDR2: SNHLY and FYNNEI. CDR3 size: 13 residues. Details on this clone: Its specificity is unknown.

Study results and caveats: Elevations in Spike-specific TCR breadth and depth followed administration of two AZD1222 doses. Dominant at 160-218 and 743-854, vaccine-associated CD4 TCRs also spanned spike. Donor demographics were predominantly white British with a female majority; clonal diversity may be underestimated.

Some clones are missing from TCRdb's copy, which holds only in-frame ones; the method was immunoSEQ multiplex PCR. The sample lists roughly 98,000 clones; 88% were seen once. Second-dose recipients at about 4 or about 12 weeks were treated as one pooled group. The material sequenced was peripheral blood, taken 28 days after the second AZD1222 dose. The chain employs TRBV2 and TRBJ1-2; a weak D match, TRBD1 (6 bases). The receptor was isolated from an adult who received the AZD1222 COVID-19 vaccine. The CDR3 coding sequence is TGTGCCAGAGAACAGGGCTCGGACTATGGCTACACCTTC. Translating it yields CAREQGSDYGYTF.